The 23 T cell receptor beta chains below all came from one sample that was sequenced in a study of T cells in narcolepsy. The table came from immunoSEQ multiplex PCR; TCRdb's copy has only in-frame clones and leaves some out. The profile covers 30,000 to 40,000 clones, with 82% appearing a single time and 2% to 3% taken by the ten largest. The sequencing sample was made of CD45RA- memory CD4+ T cells from PBMCs. The receptors shown here come from a human donor with narcolepsy.

The chain employs TRBV28 and TRBJ1-3, with D possibly being TRBD1 (5 bases). V lost 6 bases, J lost 7 bases, and 16 bases lay in between. The germline V gene has CDR1 MDHEN and CDR2 SYDVKM. The CDR3 consists of 14 residues. The CDR3 DNA reads as TGTGCCAGCAGCGACAGCCTGAACACGAACACCATATATTTT. Amino acids: CASSDSLNTNTIYF.

This chain links TRBV5-5 with TRBJ2-7; D is unresolved. The V end was cut by 4 bases, the J end by 3 bases, with 11 bases between. This CDR3 comprises 13 residues. Per the germline V gene, CDR1 is SGHKS and CDR2 is YYEKEE (reference sequence). In DNA, the CDR3 is TGTGCCAGCAGCCACACCTTCCTCTACGAGCAGTACTTC. This sequence encodes CASSHTFLYEQYF.

V gene TRBV11-2 combines with J gene TRBJ2-5; TRBD2 matches at 15 bases. This CDR3 has 17 residues. V lost 1 base, J lost 5 bases, and 5 bases stayed unmatched. CDR1 and CDR2 (germline): SGHAT, FQNNGV. The CDR3, as DNA: TGTGCCAGCAGCTTAGGGACTAGCGGGAGGGCAGGGGAGACCCAGTACTTC. This translates into CASSLGTSGRAGETQYF. The full variable domain, rest sourced from reference TRBV11-2 and TRBJ2-5, is EAGVAQSPRYKIIEKRQSVAFWCNPISGHATLYWYQQILGQGPKLLIQFQNNGVVDDSQLPKDRFSAERLKGVDSTLKIQPAKLEDSAVYLCASSLGTSGRAGETQYFGPGTRLLVL.

This clone is a singleton in its sample. The chain links TRBV5-4 to TRBJ2-2; D is unresolved. There are 14 residues in the CDR3. V lost 5 bases, J lost 0 bases, and 8 bases lay in between. The germline V gene encodes CDR1 SGHNT and CDR2 YYREEE (reference sequence). The CDR3 here is CASSFIANTGELFF. In DNA, the CDR3 is TGTGCCAGCAGTTTCATAGCGAACACCGGGGAGCTGTTTTTT.

The genes are TRBV7-2 and TRBJ1-1; D possibly corresponds to TRBD1 (5 bases). This CDR3 is 13 amino acids long. Germline lookup yields CDR1 SGHTA and CDR2 FQGNSA. The V end lost 5 bases, the J end lost 1 base, and 8 bases lay between the germline ends. CDR3 sequence (DNA): TGTGCCAGCAGCCAGGACACGAACACTGAAGCTTTCTTT. Translated: CASSQDTNTEAFF.

The chain has TRBV9 and TRBJ1-2; D may be TRBD1 (5 bases). The CDR3 has 13 residues. The ends were cut back, 1 base at V and 8 bases at J, with 12 bases in the middle. Germline loops: CDR1 SGDLS, CDR2 YYNGEE. CDR3 nucleotide sequence: TGTGCCAGCAGCGTAATAGGGCAGGGAGGCTACACCTTC. It translates to CASSVIGQGGYTF. Drawing the rest from reference TRBV9 and TRBJ1-2, the complete variable domain is DSGVTQTPKHLITATGQRVTLRCSPRSGDLSVYWYQQSLDQGLQFLIQYYNGEERAKGNILERFSAQQFPDLHSELNLSSLELGDSALYFCASSVIGQGGYTFGSGTRLTVV.

This sequence joins TRBV19 and TRBJ1-1; D is ambiguous. The CDR3 consists of 12 residues. In germline, CDR1 is LNHDA, CDR2 SQIVND (reference sequence). Trimming left V 0 bases short and J 7 bases short, with 6 bases between. The CDR3 DNA reads TGTGCCAGTAGTATAGATTGGGGTGAAGCTTTCTTT. This translates into CASSIDWGEAFF.

This clone was seen a few times. CDR3 residues: CASRGGYSNQPQHF. CDR3 coding DNA: TGTGCCAGCAGAGGGGGGTATAGCAATCAGCCCCAGCATTTT. The genes are TRBV27 and TRBJ1-5; TRBD1 might be the D (6 bases). V was shortened by 6 bases and J by 0 bases, with 9 bases between the two germline ends. Germline-derived CDR1 and CDR2 are MNHEY and SMNVEV (reference sequence). The CDR3 spans 14 residues.

The V and J genes are TRBV5-6 and TRBJ1-4, with D perhaps TRBD1 (5 bases). This CDR3 spans 18 amino acids. Trimming took 4 bases from V and 4 from J, leaving 23 bases between them. The germline CDR1 and CDR2 sequences are SGHDT and YYEEEE. CDR3 DNA sequence: TGTGCCAGCAGCACCGTAGGACGTGACAGACTAAATAATGAAAAACTGTTTTTT. It translates to CASSTVGRDRLNNEKLFF.

In its sample, this clone was seen once. The chain uses TRBV6-5 and TRBJ2-2, with 12 positions matching TRBD2. Unmatched junction bases numbered 4, after V lost 6 bases and J lost 5 bases. Germline loops: CDR1 MNHEY, CDR2 SVGAGI. The CDR3 length is 15 residues. CDR3 in amino acids: CASSETSGSTGELFF. In DNA, the CDR3 is TGTGCCAGCAGCGAGACTAGCGGGAGTACCGGGGAGCTGTTTTTT.

The chain uses TRBV18 and TRBJ1-1, with D hard to call. V shed 3 bases and J shed 3 bases, with 8 bases lying between them. This CDR3 contains 13 residues. Germline-derived CDR1 and CDR2 are KGHSH and LQKENI. The DNA of the CDR3 is TGTGCCAGCTCACCGGCAGAAGACACTGAAGCTTTCTTT. The encoded protein is CASSPAEDTEAFF.

This chain joins TRBV14 and TRBJ1-1; no clear D gene. V lost 2 bases, J lost 5 bases, and 9 bases lay in between. This CDR3 contains 13 residues. Germline V gives CDR1 SGHDN, CDR2 FVKESK. As DNA, the CDR3 is TGTGCCAGCAGCCAATCAGGTCTAACTGAAGCTTTCTTT. Amino acids: CASSQSGLTEAFF.

V is TRBV6-1 and J is TRBJ2-2; 7 bases match TRBD1. V gave up 4 bases and J gave up 2 bases; unmatched junction bases: 7. CDR1 is MNHNS and CDR2 is SASEGT in the germline V gene. The CDR3 contains 16 residues. The CDR3 DNA reads as TGTGCCAGCAGTGGGAACAGGGGAACAAACACCGGGGAGCTGTTTTTT. Translated: CASSGNRGTNTGELFF.

This chain connects TRBV6-6 to TRBJ1-5, with a possible D match to TRBD1 (5 bases). Germline V CDR1 and CDR2: MNHNY, SVGAGI (reference sequence). The V gene lost 5 bases and the J gene lost 0 bases, with 8 bases spanning the gap. This CDR3 comprises 14 residues. CDR3 coding DNA: TGTGCCAGCAGTGACAGCGATAGCAATCAGCCCCAGCATTTT. Encoded protein: CASSDSDSNQPQHF.

V and J are TRBV6-5 and TRBJ2-1; D unclear. This CDR3 comprises 13 residues. Trimming took off 7 bases at V and 8 bases at J, with 15 bases between the two ends. Germline lookup yields CDR1 MNHEY and CDR2 SVGAGI. CDR3 DNA: TGTGCCAGCACTACCACCGGCGGCTATGAGCAGTTCTTC. Protein sequence: CASTTTGGYEQFF.

Only one count was recorded for this clone. The V gene is TRBV6-5, the J gene TRBJ1-1, with a tentative D call TRBD1 (5 bases). The CDR3 consists of 14 residues. Germline lookup yields CDR1 MNHEY and CDR2 SVGAGI. Trimming took off 6 bases at V and 1 base at J, with 12 bases between the two ends. The CDR3 DNA sequence: TGTGCCAGCAGACCGGGACTCTCGAACACTGAAGCTTTCTTT. This encodes CASRPGLSNTEAFF.

DNA for the CDR3: TGTGCCAGTAAAGGGGTCATTCAGTACTTC. Protein product: CASKGVIQYF. The rearrangement joins TRBV19 to TRBJ2-4, with a tentative D call TRBD1 (5 bases). Germline loops: CDR1 LNHDA, CDR2 SQIVND (reference sequence). The CDR3 is made up of 10 amino acids. The ends were cut back, 7 bases at V and 9 bases at J, with 7 bases in the middle.

This clone is a singleton in its sample. V gene TRBV10-3 combines with J gene TRBJ2-2; no clear D gene. Germline CDR1 and CDR2: ENHRY and SYGVKD. This CDR3 is built from 14 residues. The germline V and J ends were trimmed by 6 bases and 8 bases, with 16 bases remaining between them. CDR3 protein: CAISGLELTGELFF. CDR3 bases: TGTGCCATCAGCGGGCTTGAGTTGACAGGGGAGCTGTTTTTT.

V is TRBV19 and J is TRBJ2-7; TRBD1 might be the D (7 bases). The CDR3 is 16 amino acids. Germline CDR1 reads LNHDA; CDR2 reads SQIVND (reference sequence). V was clipped by 4 bases and J by 6 bases, with 22 bases between them. CDR3 residues: CASSTDRQGGYGEQYF. CDR3 nucleotide sequence: TGTGCCAGTAGTACGGATAGACAGGGAGGTTACGGCGAGCAGTACTTC.

J is TRBJ2-5 and V is TRBV30; TRBD1 aligns across 9 bases. CDR3 length: 15 amino acids. The germline V gene has CDR1 GTSNPN and CDR2 SVGIG (reference sequence). The trim removed 2 bases at V and 5 bases at J, leaving 9 bases unmatched. CDR3 DNA: TGTGCCTGGAGTACCCCCGGGACAGGGTTGGAGACCCAGTACTTC. It codes for CAWSTPGTGLETQYF.

The gene calls are TRBV19 and TRBJ1-4; 7 bases fit TRBD1. V lost 10 bases and J lost 4; bases outside the gene matches: 15. The V gene's germline CDR1 is LNHDA and CDR2 SQIVND (reference sequence). The CDR3 covers 16 residues. Here the CDR3 reads CATGTAPRFGNEKLFF. The CDR3 bases are TGTGCCACCGGGACAGCCCCCCGGTTTGGTAATGAAAAACTGTTTTTT.

The rearrangement links TRBV4-2 to TRBJ1-3, with 9 bases fitting TRBD1. Looked up from germline, CDR1 is LGHNA and CDR2 is YNFKEQ. This CDR3 has 15 amino acids. V gave up 4 bases and J gave up 3 bases; unmatched junction bases: 4. The CDR3 here is CASSRTGVVGNTIYF. In DNA, the CDR3 is TGTGCCAGCAGCCGGACAGGGGTCGTTGGAAACACCATATATTTT.

The chain couples TRBV9 to TRBJ2-7; D gene uncertain. The CDR3 has 15 residues. V was shortened by 0 bases and J by 3 bases, with 13 bases between the two germline ends. Germline lookup yields CDR1 SGDLS and CDR2 YYNGEE. CDR3 DNA sequence: TGTGCCAGCAGCGTAGTTGTGGGCCCTTTCTACGAGCAGTACTTC. Translated: CASSVVVGPFYEQYF.